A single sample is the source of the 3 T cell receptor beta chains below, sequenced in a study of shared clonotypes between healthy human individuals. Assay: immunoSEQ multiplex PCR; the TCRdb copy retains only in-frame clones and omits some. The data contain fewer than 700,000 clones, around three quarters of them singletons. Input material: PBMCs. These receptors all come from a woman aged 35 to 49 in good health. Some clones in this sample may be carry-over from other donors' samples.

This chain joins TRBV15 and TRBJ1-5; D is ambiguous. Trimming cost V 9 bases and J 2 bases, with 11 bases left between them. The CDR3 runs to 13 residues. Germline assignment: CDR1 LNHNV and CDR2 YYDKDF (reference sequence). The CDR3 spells CATGPEGNQPQHF. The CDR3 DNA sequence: TGTGCCACGGGTCCGGAGGGCAATCAGCCCCAGCATTTT.

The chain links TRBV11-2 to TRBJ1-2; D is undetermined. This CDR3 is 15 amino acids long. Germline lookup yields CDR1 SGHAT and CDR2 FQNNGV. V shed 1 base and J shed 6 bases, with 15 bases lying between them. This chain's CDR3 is CASSLAAGPADGYTF. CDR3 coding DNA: TGTGCCAGCAGCTTAGCGGCGGGCCCGGCGGATGGCTACACCTTC.

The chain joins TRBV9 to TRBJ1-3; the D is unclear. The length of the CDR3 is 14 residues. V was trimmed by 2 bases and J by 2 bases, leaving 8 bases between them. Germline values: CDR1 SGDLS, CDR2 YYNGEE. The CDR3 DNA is TGTGCCAGCAGCGTCGGTGGGGCTGGAAACACCATATATTTT. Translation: CASSVGGAGNTIYF.